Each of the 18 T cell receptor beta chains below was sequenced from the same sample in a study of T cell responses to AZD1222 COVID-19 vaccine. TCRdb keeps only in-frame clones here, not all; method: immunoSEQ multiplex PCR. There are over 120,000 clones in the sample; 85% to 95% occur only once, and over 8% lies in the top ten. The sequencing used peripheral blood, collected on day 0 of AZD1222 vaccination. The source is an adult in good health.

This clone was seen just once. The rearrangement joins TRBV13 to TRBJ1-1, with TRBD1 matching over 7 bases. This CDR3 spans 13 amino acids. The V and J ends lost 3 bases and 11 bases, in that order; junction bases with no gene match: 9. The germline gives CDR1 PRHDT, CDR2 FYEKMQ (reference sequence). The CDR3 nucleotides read TGTGCCAGCAGCTTCGGACAGGAAGGGGAGGCTTTCTTT. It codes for CASSFGQEGEAFF.

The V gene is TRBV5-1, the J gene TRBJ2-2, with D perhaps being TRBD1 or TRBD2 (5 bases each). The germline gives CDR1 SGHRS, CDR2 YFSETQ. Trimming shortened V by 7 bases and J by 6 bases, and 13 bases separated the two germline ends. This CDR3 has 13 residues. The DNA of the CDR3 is TGCGCCAGCGGGATCTGGGACGCCGGGGAGCTGTTTTTT. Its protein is CASGIWDAGELFF. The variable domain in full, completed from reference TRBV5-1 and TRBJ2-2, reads KAGVTQTPRYLIKTRGQQVTLSCSPISGHRSVSWYQQTPGQGLQFLFEYFSETQRNKGNFPGRFSGRQFSNSRSEMNVSTLELGDSALYLCASGIWDAGELFFGEGSRLTVL.

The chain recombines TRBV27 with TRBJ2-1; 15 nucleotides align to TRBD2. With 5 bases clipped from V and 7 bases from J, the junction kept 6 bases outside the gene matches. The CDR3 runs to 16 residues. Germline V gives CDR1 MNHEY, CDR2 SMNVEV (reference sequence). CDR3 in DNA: TGTGCCAGCAGTACCCTGGGACTAGCGGGGGGTAATGAGCAGTTCTTC. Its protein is CASSTLGLAGGNEQFF.

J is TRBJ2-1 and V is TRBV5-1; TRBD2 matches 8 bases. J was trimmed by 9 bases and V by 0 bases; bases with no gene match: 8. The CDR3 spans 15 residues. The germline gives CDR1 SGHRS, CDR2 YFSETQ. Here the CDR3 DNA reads TGCGCCAGCAGCTTGGTGGGGACTAGGGGCGTTGAGCAGTTCTTC. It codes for CASSLVGTRGVEQFF.

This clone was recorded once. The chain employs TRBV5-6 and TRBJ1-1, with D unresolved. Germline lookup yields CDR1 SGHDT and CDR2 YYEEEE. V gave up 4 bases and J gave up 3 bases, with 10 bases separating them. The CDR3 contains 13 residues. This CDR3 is CASSANPYTEAFF. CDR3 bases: TGTGCCAGCAGCGCCAACCCCTACACTGAAGCTTTCTTT.

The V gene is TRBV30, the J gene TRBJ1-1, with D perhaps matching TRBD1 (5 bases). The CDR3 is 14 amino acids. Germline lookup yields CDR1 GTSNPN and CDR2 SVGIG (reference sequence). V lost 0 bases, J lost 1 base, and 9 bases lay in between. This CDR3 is CAWSVGPKNTEAFF. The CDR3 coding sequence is TGTGCCTGGAGTGTGGGACCGAAGAACACTGAAGCTTTCTTT.

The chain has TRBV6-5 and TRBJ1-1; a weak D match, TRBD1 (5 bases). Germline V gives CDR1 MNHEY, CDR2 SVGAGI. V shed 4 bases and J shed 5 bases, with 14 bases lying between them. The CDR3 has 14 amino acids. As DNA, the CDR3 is TGTGCCAGCAGTTTGTGGGCAGGGACGACTGAAGCTTTCTTT. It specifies CASSLWAGTTEAFF.

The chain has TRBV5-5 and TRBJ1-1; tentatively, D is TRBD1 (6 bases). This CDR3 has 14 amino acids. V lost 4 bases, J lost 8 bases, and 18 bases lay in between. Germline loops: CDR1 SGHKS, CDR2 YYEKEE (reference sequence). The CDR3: CASSPDSLLLEAFF. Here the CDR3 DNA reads TGTGCCAGCAGCCCGGACAGCCTACTGCTAGAAGCTTTCTTT.

CDR3 loop: CASKGQYQETQYF. The DNA of the CDR3 is TGTGCCAGTAAGGGACAGTACCAAGAGACCCAGTACTTC. The rearrangement joins TRBV2 to TRBJ2-5; 7 bases are shared with TRBD1. The CDR3 has 13 residues. V trimming: 9 bases; J trimming: 0 bases; junction bases outside the gene matches: 4. Germline V CDR1 and CDR2: SNHLY, FYNNEI.

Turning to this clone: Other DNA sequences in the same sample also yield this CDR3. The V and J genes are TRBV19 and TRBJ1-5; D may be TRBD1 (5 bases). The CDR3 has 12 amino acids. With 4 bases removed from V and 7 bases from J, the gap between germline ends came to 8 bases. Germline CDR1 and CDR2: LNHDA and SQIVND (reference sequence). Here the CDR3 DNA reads TGTGCCAGTAGTACAGGGCTACAGCCCCAGCATTTT. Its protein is CASSTGLQPQHF.

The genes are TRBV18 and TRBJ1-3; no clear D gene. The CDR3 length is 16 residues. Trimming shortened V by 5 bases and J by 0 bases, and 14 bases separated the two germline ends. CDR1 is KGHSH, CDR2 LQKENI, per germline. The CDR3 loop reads CASSGRRPNSGNTIYF. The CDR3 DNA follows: TGTGCCAGCTCAGGTCGACGGCCAAACTCTGGAAACACCATATATTTT.

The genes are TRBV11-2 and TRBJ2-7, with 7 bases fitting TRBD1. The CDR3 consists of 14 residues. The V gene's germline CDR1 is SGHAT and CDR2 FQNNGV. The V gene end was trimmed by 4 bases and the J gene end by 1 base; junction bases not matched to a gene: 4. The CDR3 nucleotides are TGTGCCAGCAGCTCCGGGACAGCGTCCTACGAGCAGTACTTC. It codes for CASSSGTASYEQYF.

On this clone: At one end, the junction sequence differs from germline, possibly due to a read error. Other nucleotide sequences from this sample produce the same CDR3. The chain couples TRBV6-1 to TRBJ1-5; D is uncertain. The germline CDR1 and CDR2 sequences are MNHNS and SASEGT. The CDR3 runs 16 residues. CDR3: CASSGCEVMGNRPQHF. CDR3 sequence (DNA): TGTGCCAGCAGTGGCTGTGAAGTTATGGGGAATCGACCCCAACATTTT.

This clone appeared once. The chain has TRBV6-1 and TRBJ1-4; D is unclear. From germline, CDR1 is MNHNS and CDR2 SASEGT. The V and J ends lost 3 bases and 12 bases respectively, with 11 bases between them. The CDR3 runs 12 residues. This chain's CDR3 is CASSDTGIQLFF. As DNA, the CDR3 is TGTGCCAGCAGTGACACGGGGATTCAACTGTTTTTT.

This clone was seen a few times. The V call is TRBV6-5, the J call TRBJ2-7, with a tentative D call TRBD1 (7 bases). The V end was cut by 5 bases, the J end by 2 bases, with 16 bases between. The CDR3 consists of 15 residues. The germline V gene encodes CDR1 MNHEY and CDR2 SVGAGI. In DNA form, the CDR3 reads TGTGCCAGCAGTAACGGACAGGCGGGGCCCTACGAGCAGTACTTC. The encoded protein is CASSNGQAGPYEQYF.

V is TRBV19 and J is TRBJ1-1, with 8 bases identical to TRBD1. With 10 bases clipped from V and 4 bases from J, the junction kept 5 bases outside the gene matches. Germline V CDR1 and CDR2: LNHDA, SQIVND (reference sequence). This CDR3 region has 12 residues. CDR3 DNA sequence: TGTGCCACCGACGACAGGGGCACTGAAGCTTTCTTT. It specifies CATDDRGTEAFF.

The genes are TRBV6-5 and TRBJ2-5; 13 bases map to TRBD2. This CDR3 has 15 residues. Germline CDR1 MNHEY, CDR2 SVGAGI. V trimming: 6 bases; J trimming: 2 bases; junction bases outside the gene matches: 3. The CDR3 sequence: CASSSGLAGQETQYF. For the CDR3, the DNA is TGTGCCAGCAGCTCGGGACTAGCGGGGCAAGAGACCCAGTACTTC.

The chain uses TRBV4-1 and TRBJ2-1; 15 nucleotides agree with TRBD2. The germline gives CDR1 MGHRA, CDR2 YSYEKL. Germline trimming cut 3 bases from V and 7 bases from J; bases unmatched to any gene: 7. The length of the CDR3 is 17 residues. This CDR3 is CASSQGTSGGPRNEQFF. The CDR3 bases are TGCGCCAGCAGCCAGGGGACTAGCGGGGGGCCGAGGAATGAGCAGTTCTTC.